These 20 T cell receptor beta chains were sequenced from one sample in a study of PD-L1 blockade in urothelial cancer. Using immunoSEQ multiplex PCR, the repertoire was profiled, and TCRdb retains in-frame clones only, with some absent. Of approximately 48,000 clones in the sample, around 87% are singletons; the top ten hold under 20%. This sample comprised PBMCs, obtained around atezolizumab (anti-PD-L1) treatment. Source of these receptors: a man in his sixties with urothelial cancer.

The chain combines TRBV9 with TRBJ2-3; a weak D match, TRBD1 (6 bases). Between the trimmed V and J ends, which lost 0 bases and 2 bases, there was a span of 16 bases. The CDR3 has 17 amino acids. CDR1 is SGDLS, CDR2 YYNGEE, per germline. CDR3 bases: TGTGCCAGCAGCGTAGTGGGGGTCAGGGGAGCCACAGATACGCAGTATTTT. Translation gives CASSVVGVRGATDTQYF.

V gene TRBV5-1 combines with J gene TRBJ2-3; 9 bases line up with TRBD2. V was pared by 4 bases and J by 5 bases, with 8 bases of the junction left unmatched. The CDR3 has 15 amino acids. Germline values: CDR1 SGHRS, CDR2 YFSETQ. CDR3 residues: CASSLGLARIDTQYF. DNA of the CDR3: TGCGCCAGCAGCCTCGGACTAGCGAGAATAGATACGCAGTATTTT.

The V call is TRBV7-3, the J call TRBJ2-5; 7 bases are a match to TRBD1. V dropped 5 bases and J dropped 4; count of bases not matched to a gene: 10. This CDR3 spans 15 amino acids. Germline values: CDR1 SGHTA, CDR2 FQGTGA. The CDR3 sequence is CASSPQTGKLETQYF. The DNA of the CDR3 is TGTGCCAGCAGCCCGCAGACAGGGAAGCTAGAGACCCAGTACTTC.

CDR3 nucleotide sequence: TGTGCCTGGGGCCCAACGGGACTATCCTACAATGAGCAGTTCTTC. Translating it yields CAWGPTGLSYNEQFF. The rearrangement uses TRBV30 and TRBJ2-1; TRBD2 agrees at 7 bases. Germline V gene data show CDR1 as GTSNPN and CDR2 as SVGIG (reference sequence). The CDR3 has 15 residues. The J segment lost 1 base and the V segment lost 5 bases, leaving 8 bases of the junction unmatched.

The genes are TRBV9 and TRBJ2-7; no clear D gene. Per the germline V gene, CDR1 is SGDLS and CDR2 is YYNGEE. The ends were cut back, 1 base at V and 4 bases at J, with 12 bases in the middle. This CDR3 is built from 14 residues. In nucleotides, the CDR3 is TGTGCCAGCAGCGTACAGGCAGACCCATACGAGCAGTACTTC. Translation gives CASSVQADPYEQYF.

The J gene is TRBJ2-1, the V gene TRBV4-1, with 10 bases matching TRBD2. The CDR3 covers 17 residues. The V segment lost 4 bases and the J segment 5 bases; nucleotides outside the gene matches: 11. The germline CDR1 and CDR2 sequences are MGHRA and YSYEKL. CDR3: CASSRGASGRVDNEQFF. The CDR3 DNA is TGCGCCAGCAGCCGAGGGGCTAGCGGGAGAGTGGACAATGAGCAGTTCTTC.

The chain recombines TRBV6-1 with TRBJ1-2, with 7 bases identical to TRBD1. Germline V gene sequence: CDR1 MNHNS, CDR2 SASEGT. This CDR3 is 15 amino acids long. V trimming: 0 bases; J trimming: 2 bases; junction bases outside the gene matches: 3. The CDR3 is CASSEAATGNYGYTF. CDR3 DNA sequence: TGTGCCAGCAGTGAAGCGGCGACAGGGAACTATGGCTACACCTTC.

This chain uses TRBV9 with TRBJ2-3; D uncertain. CDR1 SGDLS and CDR2 YYNGEE come from the germline V gene. V lost 4 bases to trimming and J lost 5 bases, with 26 bases between them. The CDR3 extends over 18 amino acids. In nucleotides, the CDR3 is TGTGCCAGCAGCCCCCGGCCGGCTTTGCTGGGCGCCCAAGATACGCAGTATTTT. This encodes CASSPRPALLGAQDTQYF.

This clone was recorded only once. J is TRBJ2-2 and V is TRBV6-1, with D possibly TRBD1 on 6 matching bases. Germline assignment: CDR1 MNHNS and CDR2 SASEGT. V was shortened by 2 bases and J by 4 bases, with 11 bases between the two germline ends. The CDR3 length is 15 residues. Here the CDR3 reads CASSERGFSTGELFF. The DNA for the CDR3 is TGTGCCAGCAGTGAAAGGGGGTTCAGCACCGGGGAGCTGTTTTTT.

The chain carries TRBV18 and TRBJ2-1, with 9 bases identical to TRBD2. The germline gives CDR1 KGHSH, CDR2 LQKENI. This CDR3 has 17 residues. The ends lost 3 bases at V and 12 bases at J; junction bases unmatched: 18. The DNA for the CDR3 is TGTGCCAGCTCACCCCTGGGTATTAGCGGGAGAGAAGTGGGGCAGTTCTTC. It yields the protein CASSPLGISGREVGQFF.

The rearrangement joins TRBV6-6 to TRBJ1-6; the D gene is possibly TRBD1 (5 bases). The CDR3 is 14 amino acids. The germline V and J ends were trimmed by 2 bases and 11 bases, with 13 bases remaining between them. Germline CDR1 is MNHNY and CDR2 is SVGAGI (reference sequence). This CDR3 reads CASSYAGPWAPLHF. Written as DNA, the CDR3 is TGTGCCAGCAGTTACGCAGGGCCTTGGGCACCCCTCCACTTT.

This clone has just one count. The chain links TRBV10-3 to TRBJ1-1; 7 nucleotides agree with TRBD1. In germline, CDR1 is ENHRY, CDR2 SYGVKD. V lost 5 bases, J lost 3 bases, and 3 bases stayed unmatched. The CDR3 length is 13 residues. The CDR3 nucleotides are TGTGCCATCAGTCCTCAGGGGGACACTGAAGCTTTCTTT. It translates to CAISPQGDTEAFF.

This clone was counted only a few times. CDR3 nucleotide sequence: TGTGCCAGCAGTGATCAGGGGGCGGGCACCGGGGAGCTGTTTTTT. Its protein is CASSDQGAGTGELFF. This sequence joins TRBV2 and TRBJ2-2, with TRBD1 matching over 8 bases. The CDR3 consists of 15 residues. The ends lost 3 bases at V and 4 bases at J; junction bases unmatched: 4. The V gene's germline CDR1 is SNHLY and CDR2 FYNNEI.

The chain's CDR3 is CASTYTGMIQPQHF. The CDR3 region has the DNA TGTGCCAGTACATATACGGGGATGATTCAGCCCCAGCATTTT. The chain has TRBV19 and TRBJ1-5; the D is unclear. Trimming took off 7 bases at V and 6 bases at J, with 16 bases between the two ends. From germline, CDR1 is LNHDA and CDR2 SQIVND (reference sequence). The CDR3 has 14 residues.

In regard to this clone: Sequence at one end of the junction differs from germline and may be a read error. This rearrangement joins TRBV28 to TRBJ2-7; perhaps TRBD2 as D (5 bases). Per the germline V gene, CDR1 is MDHEN and CDR2 is SYDVKM. The CDR3 runs to 15 residues. CDR3 region: CASSLYAGNSYEQYF. The CDR3 DNA reads TGTGCCAGCAGCTTATACGCGGGTAACTCCTACGAGCAGTACTTC. The full variable domain, with the rest looked up from reference TRBV28 and TRBJ2-7, is DVKVTQSSRYLVKRTGEKVFLECVQDMDHENMFWYRQDPGLGLRLIYFSYDVKMKEKGDIPEGYSVSREKKERFSLILESASTNQTSMYLCASSLYAGNSYEQYFGPGTRLTVT.

The rearrangement joins TRBV4-1 to TRBJ1-3, with 8 bases fitting TRBD1. Germline lookup yields CDR1 MGHRA and CDR2 YSYEKL. Unmatched junction bases numbered 12, after V lost 1 base and J lost 4 bases. The CDR3 has 18 amino acids. The CDR3 bases are TGCGCCAGCAGCCAAGGGGTTCTATGGGGACAGGAAGGAAACACCATATATTTT. This gives the protein CASSQGVLWGQEGNTIYF.

This clone was observed once. The chain recombines TRBV30 with TRBJ1-1, with D perhaps TRBD1 (5 bases). V was pared by 2 bases and J by 5 bases, with 21 bases between. The CDR3 spans 16 residues. CDR1 is GTSNPN and CDR2 is SVGIG in the germline V gene (reference sequence). The CDR3 loop reads CAWSNLQGFSLTEAFF. The CDR3 DNA follows: TGTGCCTGGAGTAATCTCCAGGGTTTTAGTCTTACTGAAGCTTTCTTT. Full variable domain (rest looked up from reference TRBV30 and TRBJ1-1): SQTIHQWPATLVQPVGSPLSLECTVEGTSNPNLYWYRQAAGRGLQLLFYSVGIGQISSEVPQNLSASRPQDRQFILSSKKLLLSDSGFYLCAWSNLQGFSLTEAFFGQGTRLTVV.

This CDR3 reads CASSLEQGSYEQYF. The DNA for the CDR3 is TGTGCCAGCAGCTTAGAACAGGGGTCCTACGAGCAGTACTTC. This rearrangement joins TRBV7-2 to TRBJ2-7; 7 bases are shared with TRBD1. CDR3 length: 14 amino acids. Trimming removed 1 base from V and 1 base from J; junction bases left unmatched: 1. Germline-derived CDR1 and CDR2 are SGHTA and FQGNSA.

This chain connects TRBV10-3 to TRBJ2-5; 9 nucleotides match TRBD1. This CDR3 is built from 15 residues. The germline V gene encodes CDR1 ENHRY and CDR2 SYGVKD. After removal of 0 bases from V and 5 bases from J, the junction contained 4 bases not matched to a gene. CDR3 bases: TGTGCCATCAGTGAGTCGAGGACAGGGGCGGAGACCCAGTACTTC. Amino acid sequence: CAISESRTGAETQYF.

The V and J genes are TRBV5-1 and TRBJ1-1, with D maybe TRBD1 (6 bases). The germline V gene encodes CDR1 SGHRS and CDR2 YFSETQ. The CDR3 is 15 residues long. Trimming removed 4 bases at V and 1 base at J, with 14 bases between. For the CDR3, the DNA is TGCGCCAGCAGCGAACGGGGGGCGGAGAACACTGAAGCTTTCTTT. It encodes CASSERGAENTEAFF.